This T cell receptor beta chain was obtained from a study of fetal regulatory T cell absence and autoimmunity. This clone turned up a few times. Its antigen is currently unknown. General observations from the study: Pancreas and cord blood did not differ much in TRB family usage.

Germline trimming cut 7 bases from V and 6 bases from J; bases unmatched to any gene: 5. Germline CDR1 MNHNS, CDR2 SASEGT. The CDR3 length is 13 residues. Sequencing was at survey level. Measured with immunoSEQ multiplex PCR; TCRdb has only the in-frame clones, and not every one. Of 95,000 to 100,000 clones listed, about three quarters are singletons. This rearrangement joins TRBV6-1 to TRBJ1-5, with 8 positions matching TRBD1. The clonotype comes from a male donor with IPEX syndrome. The material sequenced was pancreas tissue. CDR3 loop: CASTRQGSQPQHF. The CDR3 DNA reads as TGTGCCAGCACTAGACAGGGGAGTCAGCCCCAGCATTTT.